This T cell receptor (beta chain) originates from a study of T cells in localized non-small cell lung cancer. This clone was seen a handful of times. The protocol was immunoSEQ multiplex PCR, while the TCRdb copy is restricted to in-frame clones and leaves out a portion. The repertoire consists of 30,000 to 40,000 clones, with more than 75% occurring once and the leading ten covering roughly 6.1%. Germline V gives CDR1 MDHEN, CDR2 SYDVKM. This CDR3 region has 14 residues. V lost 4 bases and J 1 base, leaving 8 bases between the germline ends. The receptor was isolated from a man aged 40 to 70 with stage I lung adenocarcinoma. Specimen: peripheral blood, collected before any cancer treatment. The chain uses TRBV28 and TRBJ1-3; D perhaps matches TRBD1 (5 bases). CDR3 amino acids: CASSWRGSGNTIYF. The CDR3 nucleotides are TGTGCCAGCAGTTGGAGGGGATCTGGAAACACCATATATTTT.